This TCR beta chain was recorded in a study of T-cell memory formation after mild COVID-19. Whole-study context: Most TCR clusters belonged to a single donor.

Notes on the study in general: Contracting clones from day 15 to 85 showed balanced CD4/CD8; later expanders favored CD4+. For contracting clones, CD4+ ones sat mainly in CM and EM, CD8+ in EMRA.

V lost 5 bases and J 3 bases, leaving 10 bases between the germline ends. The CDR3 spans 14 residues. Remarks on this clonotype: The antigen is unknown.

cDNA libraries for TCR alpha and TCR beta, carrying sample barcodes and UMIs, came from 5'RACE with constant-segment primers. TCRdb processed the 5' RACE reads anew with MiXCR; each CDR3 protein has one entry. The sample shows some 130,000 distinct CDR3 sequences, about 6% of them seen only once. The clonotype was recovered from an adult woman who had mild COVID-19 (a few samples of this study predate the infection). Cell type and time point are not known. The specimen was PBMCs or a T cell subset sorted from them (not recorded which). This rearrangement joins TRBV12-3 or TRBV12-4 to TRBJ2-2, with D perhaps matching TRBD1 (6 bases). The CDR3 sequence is CASSLTGYTGELFF. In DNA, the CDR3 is TGTGCCAGCAGTCTAACAGGGTACACCGGGGAGCTGTTTTTT.